The 28 T cell receptor beta chains below were found in one sample sequenced in a study of blood T cells in healthy people across ages. Using a J-beta primer mix together with a sample-barcoded 5' primer, a second PCR was run for roughly 6 to 12 cycles. TCRdb re-derived calls from the 5' RACE reads in MiXCR, one entry per CDR3 protein. The sample has under 750,000 distinct CDR3 sequences, around half seen once. Sequenced material: blood. The receptors come from a man aged 80 or over in good health.

CDR3 in amino acids: CSARPVAGLNTEAFF. CDR3 DNA: TGCAGTGCTAGACCCGTCGCGGGCCTGAACACTGAAGCTTTCTTT. The chain couples TRBV20-1 to TRBJ1-1, with D unclear. The CDR3 loop spans 15 amino acids. CDR1 and CDR2 (germline): DFQATT, SNEGSKA (reference sequence). Trimming shortened V by 2 bases and J by 0 bases, and 13 bases separated the two germline ends.

This chain connects TRBV27 to TRBJ2-1, with D perhaps matching TRBD1 (5 bases). V lost 1 base and J 6 bases, leaving 7 bases between the germline ends. The CDR3 totals 13 residues. Per germline, CDR1 MNHEY and CDR2 SMNVEV (reference sequence). CDR3 sequence reads: CASSLLGVNEQFF. The CDR3 bases are TGTGCCAGCAGTTTATTAGGGGTCAATGAGCAGTTCTTC.

This clonotype was counted a few times. For the CDR3, the DNA is TGTGCCAGCAGCCCCTGGGGAGGGGGGGCAAACTATGGCTACACCTTC. This translates into CASSPWGGGANYGYTF. V and J are TRBV25-1 and TRBJ1-2; D is possibly TRBD1 (6 bases). Germline CDR1 is MGHDK and CDR2 is SYGVNS. The CDR3 extends over 16 amino acids. V was clipped by 6 bases and J by 2 bases, with 19 bases between them.

The chain uses TRBV4-1 and TRBJ1-6; 7 bases line up with TRBD1. The germline V gene has CDR1 MGHRA and CDR2 YSYEKL. The V and J ends lost 1 base and 4 bases, in that order; junction bases with no gene match: 4. This CDR3 is built from 16 residues. The CDR3, as DNA: TGCGCCAGCAGCCAAGGCGGACAGGAATATAATTCACCCCTCCACTTT. Its translation is CASSQGGQEYNSPLHF.

CDR3 sequence: CASSGTQNTEAFF. CDR3 coding DNA: TGTGCCAGCAGCGGGACACAGAACACTGAAGCTTTCTTT. The chain has TRBV14 and TRBJ1-1; a weak D match, TRBD1 (6 bases). CDR1 and CDR2 from the germline V gene are SGHDN and FVKESK. The CDR3 extends over 13 amino acids. V dropped 5 bases and J dropped 1 base, with 8 bases sitting between them.

This clonotype was counted a few times. The CDR3 DNA follows: TGTGCCAGCAGCCTCGGGGGGTCCACCTCCTACGAGCAGTACTTC. It translates to CASSLGGSTSYEQYF. The chain uses TRBV7-2 and TRBJ2-7, with 7 bases that match TRBD2. The V segment lost 5 bases and the J segment 0 bases; nucleotides outside the gene matches: 7. Germline V gene data show CDR1 as SGHTA and CDR2 as FQGNSA. This CDR3 region has 15 residues.

There are a few counts of this clonotype. The chain is built from TRBV29-1 and TRBJ2-3; D may be TRBD1 (5 bases). Per germline, CDR1 SQVTM and CDR2 ANQGSEA. The CDR3 is 15 amino acids. V lost 2 bases and J lost 1, with 13 bases in between. The CDR3 is CSVERVTGGTDTQYF. CDR3 DNA sequence: TGCAGCGTTGAAAGGGTAACAGGAGGCACAGATACGCAGTATTTT.

As for this clonotype: One end of the junction varies from germline; a read error may be responsible. The J gene is TRBJ1-6, the V gene TRBV11-2; D may be TRBD1 (6 bases). The CDR3 has 18 amino acids. Germline V gives CDR1 SGHAT, CDR2 FQNNGV. CDR3 in amino acids: CASSQGLSGQTYNSPLHF. The CDR3 nucleotides are TGCGCCAGCAGCCAAGGTCTTAGCGGACAGACATATAATTCACCCCTCCACTTT.

The sample holds a few counts of this clonotype. The rearrangement links TRBV7-2 to TRBJ2-7; D is undetermined. The CDR3 loop spans 15 amino acids. Deletions cut 1 base from V and 0 bases from J, with 10 bases between. Germline V gives CDR1 SGHTA, CDR2 FQGNSA. The CDR3 here is CASSLDTPASYEQYF. CDR3 bases: TGTGCCAGCAGCTTAGACACCCCTGCCTCCTACGAGCAGTACTTC.

V usage is TRBV7-2 and J usage is TRBJ2-2; a weak D match, TRBD1 (5 bases). CDR3 length: 14 amino acids. Trimming took 5 bases from V and 2 from J, leaving 9 bases between them. Germline V gene lookup returns CDR1 SGHTA and CDR2 FQGNSA. The CDR3 nucleotides read TGTGCCAGCAGCCCTCAGGGAAACACCGGGGAGCTGTTTTTT. Protein sequence: CASSPQGNTGELFF.

This clonotype has at least ten counts. The V gene is TRBV29-1, the J gene TRBJ2-1; possible D gene TRBD2, 6 bases. The CDR3 has 12 residues. V was clipped by 4 bases and J by 9 bases, with 13 bases between them. Looked up from germline, CDR1 is SQVTM and CDR2 is ANQGSEA. Here the CDR3 reads CSVVPAGSEQFF. The CDR3 DNA reads TGCAGCGTTGTTCCAGCGGGCAGTGAGCAGTTCTTC.

The chain is built from TRBV30 and TRBJ2-7; no clear D gene. CDR1 is GTSNPN, CDR2 SVGIG, per germline (reference sequence). CDR3 size: 12 residues. V dropped 0 bases and J dropped 7 bases, with 10 bases sitting between them. The CDR3 sequence is CAWSVLRGEQYF. The CDR3 nucleotides are TGTGCCTGGAGTGTATTAAGAGGAGAGCAGTACTTC.

The V call is TRBV5-5, the J call TRBJ2-3; TRBD2 matches at 11 bases. V lost 2 bases and J lost 3; bases outside the gene matches: 5. Germline CDR1 and CDR2: SGHKS and YYEKEE (reference sequence). The CDR3 runs 16 residues. The CDR3 DNA sequence: TGTGCCAGCAGCTTTTTGGTAGCGGGGGGGACAGATACGCAGTATTTT. Its translation is CASSFLVAGGTDTQYF.

J is TRBJ2-7 and V is TRBV5-1; TRBD1 agrees at 8 bases. Trimming removed 4 bases from V and 1 base from J; junction bases left unmatched: 10. This CDR3 spans 16 amino acids. Germline loops: CDR1 SGHRS, CDR2 YFSETQ. The CDR3 sequence is CASSVPGGETSYEQYF. The CDR3 DNA reads as TGCGCCAGCAGCGTTCCAGGGGGCGAAACTTCCTACGAGCAGTACTTC.

The J gene is TRBJ2-7, the V gene TRBV20-1, with D hard to call. The germline CDR1 and CDR2 sequences are DFQATT and SNEGSKA (reference sequence). V lost 1 base and J lost 0, with 4 bases in between. The CDR3 extends over 12 amino acids. The CDR3 DNA reads TGCAGTGCTAGAGGAAGCTCCTACGAGCAGTACTTC. Translation gives CSARGSSYEQYF.

This clonotype appeared a few times. The V call is TRBV6-2 or TRBV6-3, the J call TRBJ2-3, with no clear D. V gave up 3 bases and J gave up 6 bases, with 16 bases separating them. The CDR3 covers 15 residues. Germline V lookup: CDR1 MNHEY, CDR2 SVGEGT. The CDR3 region is CASSYLPRGVDTQYF. The CDR3 DNA follows: TGTGCCAGCAGTTATCTCCCTCGTGGGGTGGATACGCAGTATTTT.

Many counts were recorded for this clonotype. The chain joins TRBV29-1 to TRBJ2-4; possibly TRBD2 for D (5 bases). Germline assignment: CDR1 SQVTM and CDR2 ANQGSEA. Trimming took 3 bases from V and 9 from J, leaving 12 bases between them. CDR3 length: 12 amino acids. The CDR3 sequence is CSVDREPGIQYF. CDR3 in DNA: TGCAGCGTTGATAGGGAGCCGGGCATTCAGTACTTC. The variable domain in full, completed from reference TRBV29-1 and TRBJ2-4, reads SAVISQKPSRDICQRGTSLTIQCQVDSQVTMMFWYRQQPGQSLTLIATANQGSEATYESGFVIDKFPISRPNLTFSTLTVSNMSPEDSSIYLCSVDREPGIQYFGAGTRLSVL.

The chain couples TRBV7-9 to TRBJ2-5, with 12 bases lining up with TRBD2. The CDR3 is 18 residues long. Per germline, CDR1 SEHNR and CDR2 FQNEAQ (reference sequence). Germline trimming cut 1 base from V and 2 bases from J; bases unmatched to any gene: 8. The CDR3: CASSLGTSGDWRQETQYF. As DNA, the CDR3 is TGTGCCAGCAGCTTAGGGACTAGCGGGGACTGGAGACAAGAGACCCAGTACTTC.

In its sample, this clonotype was seen a few times. Here the CDR3 DNA reads TGTGCCAGCAGTCCTCCCCCGACAGGGGGCTACGAGCAGTACTTC. Translating it yields CASSPPPTGGYEQYF. This chain links TRBV6-2 or TRBV6-3 with TRBJ2-7, with 9 bases matching TRBD1. With V trimmed by 5 bases and J by 3 bases, 8 bases remained unmatched. The CDR3 runs 15 residues. Per germline, CDR1 MNHEY and CDR2 SVGEGT.

This clonotype was seen only once. The rearrangement joins TRBV20-1 to TRBJ2-3, with TRBD1 matching 10 bases. CDR1 DFQATT and CDR2 SNEGSKA come from the germline V gene (reference sequence). The CDR3 sequence is 17 residues long. With V trimmed by 3 bases and J by 1 base, 10 bases remained unmatched. The CDR3 coding sequence is TGCAGTGCTAGGACAGGGGGCTCTTCTGGTGGCACAGATACGCAGTATTTT. Translated: CSARTGGSSGGTDTQYF.

This clonotype was recorded at least ten times. The chain combines TRBV6-5 with TRBJ2-3; 8 positions match TRBD1. CDR3 length: 13 amino acids. Germline assignment: CDR1 MNHEY and CDR2 SVGAGI. J gave up 3 bases and V 8 bases, and 4 bases lay outside the gene matches. The CDR3 is CASRDRMTDTQYF. For the CDR3, the DNA is TGTGCCAGCCGGGACAGGATGACAGATACGCAGTATTTT.

The rearrangement joins TRBV18 to TRBJ1-1; D gene unclear. This CDR3 comprises 14 residues. V was cut by 4 bases and J by 5 bases, with 14 bases left in between. Looked up from germline, CDR1 is KGHSH and CDR2 is LQKENI. The CDR3 DNA sequence: TGTGCCAGCTCACGGAGGGAGGACGGGACTGAAGCTTTCTTT. This gives the protein CASSRREDGTEAFF.

This clonotype was seen only a few times. The V gene is TRBV4-1, the J gene TRBJ2-5; D tentatively reads TRBD1 or TRBD2 (5 bases each). CDR3 size: 15 residues. Germline CDR1 is MGHRA and CDR2 is YSYEKL. The germline V and J ends were trimmed by 3 bases and 5 bases, with 16 bases remaining between them. DNA of the CDR3: TGCGCCAGCAGCCAGGGGACGCGATCGGTTGAGACCCAGTACTTC. This codes for CASSQGTRSVETQYF.

The chain couples TRBV9 to TRBJ2-5; possible D gene TRBD1, 5 bases. Germline CDR1 reads SGDLS; CDR2 reads YYNGEE. The length of the CDR3 is 13 residues. V shed 6 bases and J shed 2 bases, with 11 bases lying between them. CDR3 nucleotides: TGTGCCAGCAACTCGCAGGGTCAAGAGACCCAGTACTTC. Translation: CASNSQGQETQYF.

The chain is built from TRBV9 and TRBJ2-1, with D hard to call. The CDR3 runs to 14 residues. V lost 3 bases to trimming and J lost 8 bases, with 15 bases between them. The germline CDR1 and CDR2 sequences are SGDLS and YYNGEE. This CDR3 reads CASSAGSSLDEQFF. The DNA of the CDR3 is TGTGCCAGCAGCGCTGGAAGTAGCCTAGATGAGCAGTTCTTC.

The chain combines TRBV4-2 with TRBJ2-1; the D call may be TRBD1 or TRBD2 (5 bases each). CDR3 length: 16 residues. Germline V gene data show CDR1 as LGHNA and CDR2 as YNFKEQ. Trimming pared 0 bases from V and 2 bases from J, leaving 11 bases between. CDR3 DNA: TGTGCCAGCAGCCAAGATGGGGGAACCGCCTACAATGAGCAGTTCTTC. Its protein product is CASSQDGGTAYNEQFF.

The chain links TRBV28 to TRBJ2-7, with D uncertain. CDR1 is MDHEN and CDR2 is SYDVKM in the germline V gene. V lost 8 bases and J lost 4, with 12 bases in between. The CDR3 has 12 residues. CDR3 amino acids: CASQGSPYEQYF. Here the CDR3 DNA reads TGTGCCAGCCAAGGAAGCCCTTACGAGCAGTACTTC.

CDR3: CASSFGQHQETQYF. DNA of the CDR3: TGCGCCAGCAGCTTCGGACAGCACCAAGAGACCCAGTACTTC. The rearrangement uses TRBV5-1 and TRBJ2-5, with a possible D match to TRBD1 (6 bases). Trimming removed 2 bases at V and 0 bases at J, with 8 bases between. Germline CDR1 SGHRS, CDR2 YFSETQ. CDR3 length equals 14 residues.